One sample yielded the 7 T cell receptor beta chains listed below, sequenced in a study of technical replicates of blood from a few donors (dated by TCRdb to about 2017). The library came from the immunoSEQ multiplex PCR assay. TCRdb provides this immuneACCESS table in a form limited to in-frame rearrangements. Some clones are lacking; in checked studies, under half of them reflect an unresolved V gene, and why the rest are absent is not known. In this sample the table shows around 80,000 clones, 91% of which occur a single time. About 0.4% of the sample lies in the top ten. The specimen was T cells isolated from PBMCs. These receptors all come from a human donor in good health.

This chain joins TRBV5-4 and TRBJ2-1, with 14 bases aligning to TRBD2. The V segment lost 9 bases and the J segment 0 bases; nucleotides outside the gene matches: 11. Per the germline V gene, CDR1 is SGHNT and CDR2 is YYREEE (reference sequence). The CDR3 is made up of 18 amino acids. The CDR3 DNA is TGTGCCACTACGACAGGACTAGCGGGAGGTCTCTCCTACAATGAGCAGTTCTTC. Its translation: CATTTGLAGGLSYNEQFF.

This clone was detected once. CDR3 sequence: CASSLGTAGGYEQYF. The DNA for the CDR3 is TGTGCCAGCAGCTTAGGAACAGCGGGAGGGTACGAGCAGTACTTC. V is TRBV7-2 and J is TRBJ2-7; 10 positions agree with TRBD2. Germline V lookup: CDR1 SGHTA, CDR2 FQGNSA. The V gene end was trimmed by 1 base and the J gene end by 4 bases; junction bases not matched to a gene: 4. This CDR3 spans 15 amino acids.

The CDR3 loop reads CASRMGLAGENEQFF. In DNA, the CDR3 is TGTGCCAGCAGAATGGGACTAGCGGGAGAAAATGAGCAGTTCTTC. This chain joins TRBV7-9 and TRBJ2-1, with 14 bases fitting TRBD2. The ends lost 6 bases at V and 7 bases at J; junction bases unmatched: 5. The CDR3 extends over 15 amino acids. Per the germline V gene, CDR1 is SEHNR and CDR2 is FQNEAQ (reference sequence).

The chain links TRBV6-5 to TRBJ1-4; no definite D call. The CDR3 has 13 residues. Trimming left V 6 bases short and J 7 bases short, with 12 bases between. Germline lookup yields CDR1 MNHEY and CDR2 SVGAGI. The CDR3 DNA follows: TGTGCCAGCAGAGTTGCTATTGGTGAAAAACTGTTTTTT. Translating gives CASRVAIGEKLFF.

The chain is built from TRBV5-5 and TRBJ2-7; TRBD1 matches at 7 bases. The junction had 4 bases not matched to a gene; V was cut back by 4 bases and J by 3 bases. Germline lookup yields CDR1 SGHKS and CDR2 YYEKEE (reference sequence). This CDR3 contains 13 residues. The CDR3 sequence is CASSTRDSYEQYF. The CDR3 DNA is TGTGCCAGCAGCACCCGGGACAGCTACGAGCAGTACTTC.

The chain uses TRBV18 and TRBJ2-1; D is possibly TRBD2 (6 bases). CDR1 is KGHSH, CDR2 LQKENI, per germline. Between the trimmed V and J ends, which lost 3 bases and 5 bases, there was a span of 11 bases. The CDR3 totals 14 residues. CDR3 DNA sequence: TGTGCCAGCTCACCGCCCTCGGGGGACAATGAGCAGTTCTTC. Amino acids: CASSPPSGDNEQFF.

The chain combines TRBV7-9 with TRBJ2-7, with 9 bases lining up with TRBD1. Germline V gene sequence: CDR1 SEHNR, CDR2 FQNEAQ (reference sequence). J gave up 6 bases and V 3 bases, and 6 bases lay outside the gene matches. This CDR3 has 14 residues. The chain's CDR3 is CASSLGGTGFEQYF. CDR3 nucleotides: TGTGCCAGCAGCTTGGGCGGGACAGGGTTCGAGCAGTACTTC.